This TCR beta chain was sequenced for a study of cytomegalovirus exposure and HLA in healthy donors. Overall study context: As released early, the data held about 85 million unique TCRs from HLA-typed donors.

General observations from the study: The dataset shows that most TCR sequences were rare, while some public TCRs occurred in many donors. Near-uniform donor sequencing depth was presumed by presence/absence analyses.

The PCR used 60 Vbeta and 13 Jbeta primers. Clones were read by immunoSEQ multiplex PCR, and TCRdb kept only the in-frame ones, dropping some. The sample has 150,000 to 200,000 clones; approximately 80% are singletons. The CDR3 is made up of 15 amino acids. The germline CDR1 and CDR2 sequences are MNHNS and SASEGT. V gave up 8 bases and J gave up 3 bases; unmatched junction bases: 9. Concerning this clone: Its target is not known.

Sequenced: PBMCs. The genes are TRBV6-1 and TRBJ2-7, with 11 bases lining up with TRBD1. This receptor was obtained from a male donor in good health and CMV-seropositive. For the CDR3, the DNA is TGTGCCAGCGGAGGTTGGGACAGGGGGGACTACGAGCAGTACTTC. This encodes CASGGWDRGDYEQYF.